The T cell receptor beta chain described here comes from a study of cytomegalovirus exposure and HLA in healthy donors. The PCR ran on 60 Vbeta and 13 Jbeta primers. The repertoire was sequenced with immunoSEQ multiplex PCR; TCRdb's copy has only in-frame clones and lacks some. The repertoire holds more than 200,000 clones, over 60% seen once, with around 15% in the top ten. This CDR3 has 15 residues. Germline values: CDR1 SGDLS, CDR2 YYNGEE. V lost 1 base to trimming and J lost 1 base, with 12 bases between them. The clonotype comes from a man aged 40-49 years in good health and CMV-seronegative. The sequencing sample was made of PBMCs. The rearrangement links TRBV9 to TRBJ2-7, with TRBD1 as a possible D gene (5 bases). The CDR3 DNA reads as TGTGCCAGCAGCGTACGTTGGGGCCGGTCCTACGAGCAGTACTTC. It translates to CASSVRWGRSYEQYF.